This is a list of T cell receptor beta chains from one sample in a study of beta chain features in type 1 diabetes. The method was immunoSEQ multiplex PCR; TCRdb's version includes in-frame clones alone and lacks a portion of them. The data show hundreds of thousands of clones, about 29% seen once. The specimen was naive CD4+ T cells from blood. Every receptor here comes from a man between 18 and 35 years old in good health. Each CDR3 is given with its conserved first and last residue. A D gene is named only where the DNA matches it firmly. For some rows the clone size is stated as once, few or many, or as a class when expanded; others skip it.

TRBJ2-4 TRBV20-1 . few CSATDHIQYF TGCAGTGCTACAGATCACATTCAGTACTTC
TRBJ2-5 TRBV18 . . CASSPPGEETQYF TGTGCCAGCTCACCACCCGGGGAAGAGACCCAGTACTTC
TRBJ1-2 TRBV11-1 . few CASSLDGAGYTF TGTGCCAGCAGCTTAGACGGGGCTGGCTACACCTTC
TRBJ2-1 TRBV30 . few CAWSVGRTRGNEQFF TGTGCCTGGAGTGTAGGGAGGACCAGGGGCAATGAGCAGTTCTTC
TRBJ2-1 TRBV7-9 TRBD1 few CASSGTGTSYNEQFF TGTGCCAGCAGCGGGACAGGAACTTCCTACAATGAGCAGTTCTTC
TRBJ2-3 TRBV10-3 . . CAIKSSTDTQYF TGTGCCATTAAGTCTAGCACAGATACGCAGTATTTT
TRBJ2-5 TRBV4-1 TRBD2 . CASSQISGIRETQYF TGCGCCAGCAGCCAAATTAGCGGGATTCGGGAGACCCAGTACTTC
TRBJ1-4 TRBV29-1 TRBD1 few CSVEEGTGREKLFF TGCAGCGTTGAAGAAGGGACAGGGCGTGAAAAACTGTTTTTT
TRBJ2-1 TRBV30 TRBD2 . CAWNPTSGRVNEQFF TGTGCCTGGAACCCGACTAGCGGGAGGGTAAATGAGCAGTTCTTC
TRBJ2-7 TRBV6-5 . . CASSYSGGGGHEQYF TGTGCCAGCAGTTACTCAGGCGGGGGCGGCCACGAGCAGTACTTC
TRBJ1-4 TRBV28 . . CASFDEKLFF TGTGCCAGCTTCGATGAAAAACTGTTTTTT
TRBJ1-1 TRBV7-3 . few CASSLTGTPNTEAFF TGTGCCAGCAGCTTAACCGGGACTCCGAACACTGAAGCTTTCTTT
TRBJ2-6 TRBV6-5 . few CASSTRTTGANVLTF TGTGCCAGCAGCACTCGGACAACTGGGGCCAACGTCCTGACTTTC
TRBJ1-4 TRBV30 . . CAWSRGENPNEKLFF TGTGCCTGGAGCCGCGGGGAGAATCCAAATGAAAAACTGTTTTTT
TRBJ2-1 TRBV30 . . CAWSHGASQSYNEQFF TGTGCCTGGAGCCATGGGGCTAGTCAGTCCTACAATGAGCAGTTCTTC
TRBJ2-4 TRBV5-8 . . CASSLPRVAKNIQYF TGTGCCAGCAGCTTGCCCAGGGTAGCCAAAAACATTCAGTACTTC
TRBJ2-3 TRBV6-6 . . CASSGDTQYF TGTGCCAGCAGCGGAGATACGCAGTATTTT
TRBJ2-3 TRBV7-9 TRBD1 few CASSPGTGLTDTQYF TGTGCCAGCAGCCCAGGGACAGGGCTAACAGATACGCAGTATTTT
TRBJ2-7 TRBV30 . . CAWSRDSVSYEQYF TGTGCCTGGAGCCGGGACTCCGTCTCCTACGAGCAGTACTTC
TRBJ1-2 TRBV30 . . CAWTETRGYGYTF TGTGCCTGGACAGAAACTCGTGGCTATGGCTACACCTTC
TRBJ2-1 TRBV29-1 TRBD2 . CSVERVAGENEQFF TGCAGCGTGGAACGGGTAGCGGGAGAAAATGAGCAGTTCTTC
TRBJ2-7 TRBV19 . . CASSIQGSNYEQYF TGTGCCAGTAGTATACAGGGGAGTAACTACGAGCAGTACTTC
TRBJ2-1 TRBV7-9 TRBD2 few CASSLRLAGGYDEQFF TGTGCCAGCAGCTTAAGACTAGCGGGAGGTTATGATGAGCAGTTCTTC
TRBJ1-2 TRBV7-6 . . CASSLGVGKGYGYTF TGTGCCAGCAGCTTAGGTGTCGGGAAAGGCTATGGCTACACCTTC
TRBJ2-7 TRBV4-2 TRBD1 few CASSRGQASSYEQYF TGTGCCAGCAGCCGAGGACAGGCCAGCTCCTACGAGCAGTACTTC
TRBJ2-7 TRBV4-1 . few CASSQVAGEQYF TGCGCCAGCAGCCAAGTCGCGGGCGAGCAGTACTTC
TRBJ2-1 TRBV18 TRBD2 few CASSPQREGFYNEQFF TGTGCCAGCTCACCACAGCGGGAGGGCTTCTACAATGAGCAGTTCTTC